The source of this T cell receptor (beta chain) is a study of cytomegalovirus exposure and HLA in healthy donors. Study findings and constraints: TRBV6-2, TRBV6-3 and some other V segments were unresolvable in 87-base-pair reads. A classifier reportedly called cytomegalovirus status with high sensitivity and specificity.

As concerns this clone: Its antigen is still unknown.

60 Vbeta and 13 Jbeta primers were used in PCR. Some clones are missing from TCRdb's copy, which holds only in-frame ones; the method was immunoSEQ multiplex PCR. This table holds approximately 210,000 clones, 79% found once. J was trimmed by 6 bases and V by 2 bases; bases with no gene match: 5. Germline V lookup: CDR1 SGHAT, CDR2 FQNNGV. This CDR3 contains 14 residues. The source is a girl between 10 and 17 years old in good health and CMV-seropositive. Specimen: PBMCs. V gene TRBV11-2 combines with J gene TRBJ1-2; 8 bases align to TRBD1. CDR3 bases: TGTGCCAGCAGCTTAATAGGGGGACAGGATGGCTACACCTTC. Translating it yields CASSLIGGQDGYTF.